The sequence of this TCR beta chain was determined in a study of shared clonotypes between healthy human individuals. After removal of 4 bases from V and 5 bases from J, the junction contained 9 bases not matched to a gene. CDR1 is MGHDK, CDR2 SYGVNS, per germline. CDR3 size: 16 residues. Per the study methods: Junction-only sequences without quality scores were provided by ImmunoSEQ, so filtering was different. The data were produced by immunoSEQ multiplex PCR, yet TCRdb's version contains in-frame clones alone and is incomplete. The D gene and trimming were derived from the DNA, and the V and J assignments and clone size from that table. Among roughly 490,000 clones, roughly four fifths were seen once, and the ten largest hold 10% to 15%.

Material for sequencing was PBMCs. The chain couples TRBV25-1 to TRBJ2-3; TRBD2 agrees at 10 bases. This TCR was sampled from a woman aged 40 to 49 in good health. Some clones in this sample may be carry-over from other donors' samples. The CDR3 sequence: CASSVPLAGVGDTQYF. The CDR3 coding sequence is TGTGCCAGCAGTGTCCCCCTAGCGGGAGTGGGAGATACGCAGTATTTT.